This T cell receptor beta chain emerged from a study of cytomegalovirus exposure and HLA in healthy donors. About the research overall: From donors who were HLA-typed, an early data release held around 85 million unique TCRs. Findings of the study overall: Within an earlier analysis, most TCR beta V segments proved productive either about 90% or about 30% of the time. An observed cluster of highly shared sequence variants was recorded as a likely sequencing artifact. Excluded: some indistinguishable V segments such as TRBV6-2 and TRBV6-3.

60 Vbeta and 13 Jbeta primers were used in PCR. Measured with immunoSEQ multiplex PCR; TCRdb has only the in-frame clones, and not every one. The data show roughly 180,000 clones, with about 83% seen just once and about 2.6% held by the top ten. About this clone itself: The antigen remains undetermined.

In germline, CDR1 is SNHLY, CDR2 FYNNEI. This CDR3 spans 13 amino acids. J lost 4 bases, V lost 8 bases, and 3 bases had no gene match. The V call is TRBV2, the J call TRBJ1-1, with 11 bases matching TRBD1. The sequence came from a female donor in good health and CMV-seronegative. Sequencing was carried out using PBMCs. In DNA form, the CDR3 reads TGTGCCAGCCTGGGGACAGGGGGCACTGAAGCTTTCTTT. Amino acids: CASLGTGGTEAFF. The whole variable domain, remainder taken from reference TRBV2 and TRBJ1-1, is EPEVTQTPSHQVTQMGQEVILRCVPISNHLYFYWYRQILGQKVEFLVSFYNNEISEKSEIFDDQFSVERPDGSNFTLKIRSTKLEDSAMYFCASLGTGGTEAFFGQGTRLTVV.